This record looks at one TCR beta chain sequence and its context. This sample is part of a study of technical replicates of blood from a handful of donors. TCRdb keeps only in-frame clones here, not all; method: immunoSEQ multiplex PCR. The sample yields 90,000 to 100,000 clones, 90% to 97% seen once. The CDR3 is 16 amino acids. CDR1 is MNHEY and CDR2 is SMNVEV in the germline V gene (reference sequence). The ends were cut back, 5 bases at V and 5 bases at J, with 16 bases in the middle. This TCR was sampled from a human donor in good health. Sample: T cells isolated from PBMCs. The chain uses TRBV27 and TRBJ1-6; D is undetermined. This CDR3 is CASSPQGWEDNSPLHF. The CDR3, as DNA: TGTGCCAGCAGTCCCCAAGGATGGGAGGATAATTCACCCCTCCACTTT.